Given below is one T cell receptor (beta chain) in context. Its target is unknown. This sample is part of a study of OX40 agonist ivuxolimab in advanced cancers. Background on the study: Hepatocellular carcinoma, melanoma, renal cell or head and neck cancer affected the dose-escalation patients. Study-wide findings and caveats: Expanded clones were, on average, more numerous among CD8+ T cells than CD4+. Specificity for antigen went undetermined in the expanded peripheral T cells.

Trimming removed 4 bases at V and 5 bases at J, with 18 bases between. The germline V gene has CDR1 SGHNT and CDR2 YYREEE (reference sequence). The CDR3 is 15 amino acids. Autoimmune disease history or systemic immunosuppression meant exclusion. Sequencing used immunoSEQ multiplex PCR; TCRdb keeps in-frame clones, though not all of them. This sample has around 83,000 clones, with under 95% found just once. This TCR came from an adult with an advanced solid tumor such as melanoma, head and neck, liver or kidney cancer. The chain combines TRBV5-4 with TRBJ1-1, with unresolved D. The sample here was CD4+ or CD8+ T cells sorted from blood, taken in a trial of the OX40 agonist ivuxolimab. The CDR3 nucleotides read TGTGCCAGCAGCCAGTCCGGGGTGGTAGGGACTGAAGCTTTCTTT. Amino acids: CASSQSGVVGTEAFF.